This passage covers 29 T cell receptor beta chains from one sample sequenced in a study of regulatory T cells in long-lasting Graves disease. Combining iRepertoire HTBI primers with Arm-PCR of CDR3 regions, the authors built TCR beta libraries. TCRdb reprocessed the multiplex PCR reads with MiXCR, giving one entry per CDR3 protein. Altogether 400,000 to 550,000 distinct CDR3 sequences are present, more than 12% being singletons, with the ten largest covering 16%. Time point in this sample: newly diagnosed GD, antithyroid drugs for less than 3 months. PBMC RNA served as the TCR library source. A further study also used this sample, focusing on T cells in Graves' hyperthyroidism and ophthalmopathy.

The sample was peripheral blood mononuclear cells (PBMCs), taken at new diagnosis, from a patient treated with antithyroid drugs. The receptors stem from a woman aged 25-40 years with Graves disease.

As concerns this clonotype: This is likely an artifact of a read error, given a far larger clone one base away. The chain joins TRBV9 to TRBJ2-1; D tentatively fits TRBD1 or TRBD2 (5 bases each). V lost 5 bases and J 2 bases, leaving 14 bases between the germline ends. CDR3 length: 15 amino acids. CDR1 is SGDLS and CDR2 is YYNGEE in the germline V gene. DNA for the CDR3: TGTGCCAGCAGTTGCTGGGGGAATCCCTACAATGAGCAGTTCTTC. This codes for CASSCWGNPYNEQFF.

The table lists this clonotype with a few counts. V is TRBV14 and J is TRBJ2-1, with 9 bases matching TRBD2. This CDR3 spans 16 amino acids. Germline CDR1 and CDR2: SGHDN and FVKESK. Losses at the gene ends were 5 bases for V and 4 bases for J; bases not matched to a gene: 9. In DNA, the CDR3 is TGTGCCAGCAGCTCGATGGCTAGCGGGATTTACAATGAGCAGTTCTTC. It specifies CASSSMASGIYNEQFF.

Ten or more counts support this clonotype. CDR3 residues: CASSLAGVYNEQFF. The CDR3 coding sequence is TGTGCCAGCAGCTTAGCGGGAGTCTACAATGAGCAGTTCTTC. The V gene is TRBV11-2, the J gene TRBJ2-1; D perhaps matches TRBD2 (6 bases). Trimming left V 1 base short and J 3 bases short, with 7 bases between. Germline lookup yields CDR1 SGHAT and CDR2 FQNNGV. This CDR3 region has 14 residues. The entire variable domain, with the rest obtained from reference TRBV11-2 and TRBJ2-1, is as follows: EAGVAQSPRYKIIEKRQSVAFWCNPISGHATLYWYQQILGQGPKLLIQFQNNGVVDDSQLPKDRFSAERLKGVDSTLKIQPAKLEDSAVYLCASSLAGVYNEQFFGPGTRLTVL.

The chain is built from TRBV27 and TRBJ2-7; perhaps TRBD2 as D (6 bases). The CDR3 spans 14 residues. CDR1 and CDR2 (germline): MNHEY, SMNVEV (reference sequence). Trimming cost V 3 bases and J 5 bases, with 14 bases left between them. The CDR3: CASSFGGIPHEQYF. The DNA for the CDR3 is TGTGCCAGCAGTTTTGGCGGGATCCCTCACGAGCAGTACTTC.

The gene calls are TRBV7-9 and TRBJ1-1; no clear D. Trimming cost V 5 bases and J 4 bases, with 14 bases left between them. The germline CDR1 and CDR2 sequences are SEHNR and FQNEAQ (reference sequence). This CDR3 has 14 residues. Here the CDR3 DNA reads TGTGCCAGCAGCGTTGCGGAGGGTCGCACTGAAGCTTTCTTT. It specifies CASSVAEGRTEAFF.

Many counts were recorded for this clonotype. V and J are TRBV12-3 or TRBV12-4 and TRBJ2-1, with D tentatively TRBD2 (6 bases). This CDR3 spans 15 amino acids. Trimming stripped 3 bases from V and 0 bases from J, with 9 bases between. The CDR3 protein is CASSLYGSSYNEQFF. The CDR3 region has the DNA TGTGCCAGCAGTTTGTACGGGAGCTCCTACAATGAGCAGTTCTTC.

Remarks on this clonotype: This may arise from a read error, as a much more abundant clone is one base away. The V call is TRBV30, the J call TRBJ2-3; a weak D match, TRBD2 (5 bases). The CDR3 loop spans 15 amino acids. CDR1 and CDR2 from the germline V gene are GTSNPN and SVGIG (reference sequence). Trimming pared 0 bases from V and 1 base from J, leaving 11 bases between. CDR3 amino acids: CAWSVRELGTDTQYF. The CDR3 nucleotides are TGTGCCTGGAGTGTCCGGGAACTAGGCACAGATACGCAGTATTTT. Full variable domain (missing parts from reference TRBV30 and TRBJ2-3): SQTIHQWPATLVQPVGSPLSLECTVEGTSNPNLYWYRQAAGRGLQLLFYSVGIGQISSEVPQNLSASRPQDRQFILSSKKLLLSDSGFYLCAWSVRELGTDTQYFGPGTRLTVL.

This clonotype was seen at least ten times. The chain combines TRBV24-1 with TRBJ1-1; 10 nucleotides match TRBD1. Germline CDR1 is KGHDR and CDR2 is SFDVKD. V dropped 5 bases and J dropped 6; count of bases not matched to a gene: 5. This CDR3 comprises 14 residues. The CDR3 sequence: CATSAKDRGSEAFF. The CDR3 nucleotides read TGTGCCACCAGTGCGAAGGACAGGGGGTCTGAAGCTTTCTTT.

This clonotype showed up just a few times. The chain has TRBV29-1 and TRBJ1-2, with D unresolved. The V end lost 1 base, the J end lost 4 bases, and 4 bases lay between the germline ends. Germline loops: CDR1 SQVTM, CDR2 ANQGSEA. The CDR3 sequence is 11 residues long. This CDR3 reads CSVEGRYGYTF. The CDR3 DNA reads as TGCAGCGTTGAAGGGCGCTATGGCTACACCTTC.

The gene calls are TRBV28 and TRBJ2-3; a weak D match, TRBD2 (6 bases). Trimming took 3 bases from V and 6 from J, leaving 28 bases between them. Germline V gene data show CDR1 as MDHEN and CDR2 as SYDVKM. The CDR3 has 19 residues. Here the CDR3 reads CASSFRPGRPTPYEDTQYF. For the CDR3, the DNA is TGTGCCAGCAGTTTTCGTCCGGGGAGGCCGACCCCCTATGAGGATACGCAGTATTTT.

Ten or more counts support this clonotype. This chain's CDR3 is CASSSSLEKLFF. The CDR3 DNA is TGTGCCAGCAGCTCTTCTCTTGAAAAACTGTTTTTT. The rearrangement links TRBV11-2 to TRBJ1-4, with unresolved D. Looked up from germline, CDR1 is SGHAT and CDR2 is FQNNGV. The CDR3 has 12 amino acids. Trimming shortened V by 4 bases and J by 7 bases, and 7 bases separated the two germline ends.

CDR3 in amino acids: CASSLAGYRGAIRANTGELFF. The CDR3 DNA follows: TGTGCCAGCAGCTTAGCAGGATACAGGGGCGCAATCCGGGCAAACACCGGGGAGCTGTTTTTT. This rearrangement joins TRBV7-2 to TRBJ2-2; 7 nucleotides agree with TRBD1. Germline loops: CDR1 SGHTA, CDR2 FQGNSA. The CDR3 runs 21 residues. J gave up 2 bases and V 0 bases, and 18 bases lay outside the gene matches.

In its sample, this clonotype was seen many times. The chain combines TRBV20-1 with TRBJ2-7, with D possibly being TRBD2 (6 bases). This CDR3 is 15 amino acids long. Germline V CDR1 and CDR2: DFQATT, SNEGSKA (reference sequence). Trimming took 1 base from V and 2 from J, leaving 15 bases between them. CDR3 DNA sequence: TGCAGTGCTAGAGGGGGTAGCGGACGACCCTACGAGCAGTACTTC. This codes for CSARGGSGRPYEQYF.

The chain joins TRBV14 to TRBJ2-2; TRBD1 agrees at 9 bases. Germline loops: CDR1 SGHDN, CDR2 FVKESK. Trimming took 2 bases from V and 0 from J; bases not matched to a gene: 10. The CDR3 has 19 residues. CDR3 protein: CASSQRDRAFVANTGELFF. The CDR3 bases are TGTGCCAGCAGCCAACGGGACAGGGCCTTCGTCGCGAACACCGGGGAGCTGTTTTTT.

V usage is TRBV6-2 or TRBV6-3 and J usage is TRBJ1-5; no reliable D call. The CDR3 runs 15 residues. CDR1 is MNHEY and CDR2 is SVGEGT in the germline V gene. V was shortened by 4 bases and J by 7 bases, with 17 bases between the two germline ends. CDR3 loop: CASSSETPTRQPQHF. The CDR3 region has the DNA TGTGCCAGCAGTTCCGAGACCCCCACGAGGCAGCCCCAGCATTTT.

There are many counts of this clonotype. The CDR3 is CASSEALGTVGQPQHF. The CDR3 bases are TGTGCCAGCAGTGAAGCGCTCGGGACAGTAGGTCAGCCCCAGCATTTT. This rearrangement joins TRBV2 to TRBJ1-5; 7 bases fit TRBD1. CDR1 and CDR2 (germline): SNHLY, FYNNEI. This CDR3 has 16 residues. The ends lost 0 bases at V and 6 bases at J; junction bases unmatched: 8.

This clonotype came up many times. The V call is TRBV6-4, the J call TRBJ2-2; weak D call: TRBD1 (6 bases). CDR1 and CDR2 from the germline V gene are MRHNA and SNTAGT. CDR3 length: 16 amino acids. The germline V and J ends were trimmed by 2 bases and 5 bases, with 15 bases remaining between them. The CDR3 DNA reads as TGTGCCAGCAGTGACGTGGGACATGGTAATACCGGGGAGCTGTTTTTT. Amino acid sequence: CASSDVGHGNTGELFF.

This clonotype occurred a few times. The chain is built from TRBV6-1 and TRBJ2-7; no clear D gene. Trimming stripped 9 bases from V and 5 bases from J, with 11 bases between. Germline assignment: CDR1 MNHNS and CDR2 SASEGT. This CDR3 region has 11 residues. DNA for the CDR3: TGTGCCAGTCTACGGGCAAACGAGCAGTACTTC. Translation: CASLRANEQYF.

There are many counts of this clonotype. This sequence joins TRBV2 and TRBJ2-7; the D gene is possibly TRBD2 (6 bases). From germline, CDR1 is SNHLY and CDR2 FYNNEI. This CDR3 has 14 amino acids. V shed 6 bases and J shed 5 bases, with 17 bases lying between them. For the CDR3, the DNA is TGTGCCAGCAGCTGGGCGGAGGGGTCCCACGAGCAGTACTTC. As protein: CASSWAEGSHEQYF.

In its sample, this clonotype was seen many times. This sequence joins TRBV29-1 and TRBJ2-5; D gene uncertain. V was pared by 6 bases and J by 5 bases, with 16 bases between. Germline CDR1 reads SQVTM; CDR2 reads ANQGSEA. The CDR3 extends over 13 amino acids. In DNA form, the CDR3 reads TGCAGCGTAAGGCTGGCGGCCAGCGAGACCCAGTACTTC. As protein: CSVRLAASETQYF.

The chain is built from TRBV7-3 and TRBJ2-7; D is perhaps TRBD2 (6 bases). The assigned J gene may be wrong: the sequence end matches TRBJ2-3 better. The length of the CDR3 is 14 residues. The germline CDR1 and CDR2 sequences are SGHTA and FQGTGA. DNA for the CDR3: TGTGCCGGCCTAGCGTCCATAAGGTTAGATACGCAGTATTTT. It yields the protein CAGLASIRLDTQYF.

Ten or more counts support this clonotype. In DNA, the CDR3 is TGCGCCAGCAGCTTGGAGAGGGTGTTGGGCGAGCAGTACTTC. Amino acid sequence: CASSLERVLGEQYF. The chain combines TRBV5-1 with TRBJ2-7, with D perhaps matching TRBD2 (5 bases). V shed 0 bases and J shed 6 bases, with 13 bases lying between them. Looked up from germline, CDR1 is SGHRS and CDR2 is YFSETQ. The CDR3 is 14 amino acids.

This clonotype was seen repeatedly, ten times or more. The chain is built from TRBV12-3 or TRBV12-4 and TRBJ2-1; 12 bases line up with TRBD2. The CDR3 is 19 residues long. V shed 7 bases and J 2 bases; nucleotides not matched to a gene: 15. The CDR3 loop reads CASTFLTSGGWWAYNEQFF. The CDR3 region has the DNA TGTGCCAGCACCTTTTTGACTAGCGGGGGATGGTGGGCCTACAATGAGCAGTTCTTC.

This clonotype was detected ten times or more. The genes are TRBV27 and TRBJ2-7; 9 bases are a match to TRBD2. The J segment lost 4 bases and the V segment lost 2 bases, leaving 9 bases of the junction unmatched. The CDR3 totals 16 residues. CDR1 and CDR2 (germline): MNHEY, SMNVEV (reference sequence). The CDR3 reads CASSLVWREGNYEQYF. The CDR3 region has the DNA TGTGCCAGCAGTTTAGTGTGGCGGGAGGGTAATTACGAGCAGTACTTC.

In this sample, this clonotype turned up a few times. The chain is built from TRBV10-3 and TRBJ2-1, with 10 bases matching TRBD1. This CDR3 comprises 15 residues. In germline, CDR1 is ENHRY, CDR2 SYGVKD. J was trimmed by 6 bases and V by 6 bases; bases with no gene match: 8. The CDR3 protein is CAIRETGQGINEQFF. The CDR3 nucleotides are TGTGCCATCAGGGAAACGGGACAGGGGATCAATGAGCAGTTCTTC.

This clonotype was seen many times. The chain uses TRBV20-1 and TRBJ2-3; 10 bases are shared with TRBD1. Germline V gene lookup returns CDR1 DFQATT and CDR2 SNEGSKA (reference sequence). This CDR3 region has 15 residues. V trimming: 0 bases; J trimming: 5 bases; junction bases outside the gene matches: 5. The CDR3 DNA reads TGCAGTGCTAGAGAGTGGGACAGGGGAGGAGATACGCAGTATTTT. Translated, it gives CSAREWDRGGDTQYF.

The rearrangement uses TRBV20-1 and TRBJ2-1, with 8 bases fitting TRBD2. CDR1 and CDR2 (germline): DFQATT, SNEGSKA (reference sequence). This CDR3 comprises 14 residues. V was pared by 5 bases and J by 1 base, with 4 bases of the junction left unmatched. The CDR3 protein is CSAVGRASYNEQFF. The DNA for the CDR3 is TGCAGTGCTGTCGGGAGGGCGTCCTACAATGAGCAGTTCTTC.

The chain is built from TRBV25-1 and TRBJ2-7; D call uncertain. V lost 3 bases to trimming and J lost 2 bases, with 5 bases between them. The CDR3 totals 12 residues. Germline V gene data show CDR1 as MGHDK and CDR2 as SYGVNS. Here the CDR3 reads CASSDWAYEQYF. The CDR3 DNA reads TGTGCCAGCAGTGATTGGGCCTACGAGCAGTACTTC.

This clonotype came up many times. The V and J genes are TRBV27 and TRBJ2-5; no reliable D call. Germline lookup yields CDR1 MNHEY and CDR2 SMNVEV (reference sequence). The CDR3 sequence is 13 residues long. V was pared by 0 bases and J by 0 bases, with 2 bases between. The CDR3 DNA reads as TGTGCCAGCAGTTTATCGCACCAAGAGACCCAGTACTTC. It specifies CASSLSHQETQYF.